The next 21 T cell receptor beta chains were all read from a single sample in a study of cytomegalovirus exposure and HLA in healthy donors. This PCR relied on a set of 60 Vbeta primers and 13 Jbeta primers. TCRdb's table, derived via immunoSEQ multiplex PCR, lists solely in-frame clones and lacks some. Among about 120,000 clones listed, around three quarters were seen once. The material sequenced was PBMCs. Receptors were obtained from a young woman in good health and CMV-seropositive.

The chain carries TRBV4-1 and TRBJ2-1; TRBD2 aligns across 7 bases. The V gene's germline CDR1 is MGHRA and CDR2 YSYEKL. The CDR3 covers 14 residues. The V and J ends lost 4 bases and 7 bases, in that order; junction bases with no gene match: 7. DNA for the CDR3: TGCGCCAGCAGCCCGACGGGGGGTCGGAATGAGCAGTTCTTC. This gives the protein CASSPTGGRNEQFF.

The CDR3 nucleotides are TGTGCCAGTAGGAGACTAGCGGGGGCTGCGGAGACCCAGTACTTC. As protein: CASRRLAGAAETQYF. The chain carries TRBV19 and TRBJ2-5; 12 bases agree with TRBD2. V lost 6 bases to trimming and J lost 5 bases; unmatched junction nucleotides: 7. CDR3 length: 15 residues. Per the germline V gene, CDR1 is LNHDA and CDR2 is SQIVND (reference sequence). Drawing the rest from reference TRBV19 and TRBJ2-5, the complete variable domain is DGGITQSPKYLFRKEGQNVTLSCEQNLNHDAMYWYRQDPGQGLRLIYYSQIVNDFQKGDIAEGYSVSREKKESFPLTVTSAQKNPTAFYLCASRRLAGAAETQYFGPGTRLLVL.

This clone was detected only once. V usage is TRBV5-1 and J usage is TRBJ1-4; 7 bases line up with TRBD1. CDR3 length: 14 residues. J was trimmed by 6 bases and V by 4 bases; bases with no gene match: 6. Germline V lookup: CDR1 SGHRS, CDR2 YFSETQ. In DNA form, the CDR3 reads TGCGCCAGCAGCAACAGGGGAGGCGATGAAAAACTGTTTTTT. Protein: CASSNRGGDEKLFF.

The chain links TRBV7-2 to TRBJ1-6, with D unresolved. V lost 1 base and J lost 9, with 10 bases in between. The CDR3 is 14 residues long. Looked up from germline, CDR1 is SGHTA and CDR2 is FQGNSA. The DNA of the CDR3 is TGTGCCAGCAGCTTAGTGCCAGAGGTTTCACCCCTCCACTTT. Translated: CASSLVPEVSPLHF.

This clone has just one count. J is TRBJ1-5 and V is TRBV18; TRBD1 might be the D (5 bases). V was shortened by 2 bases and J by 9 bases, with 11 bases between the two germline ends. This CDR3 has 13 residues. CDR1 is KGHSH and CDR2 is LQKENI in the germline V gene. This CDR3 is CASSPGGLRPQHF. The DNA for the CDR3 is TGTGCCAGCTCACCAGGGGGGTTACGGCCCCAGCATTTT.

This chain connects TRBV7-6 to TRBJ2-7; no reliable D call. This CDR3 contains 13 residues. CDR1 SGHVS and CDR2 FNYEAQ come from the germline V gene. V shed 1 base and J shed 3 bases, with 7 bases lying between them. CDR3 loop: CASSLVLFYEQYF. The CDR3 coding sequence is TGTGCCAGCAGCTTAGTCCTCTTCTACGAGCAGTACTTC. The variable domain in full, completed from reference TRBV7-6 and TRBJ2-7, reads GAGVSQSPRYKVTKRGQDVALRCDPISGHVSLYWYRQALGQGPEFLTYFNYEAQQDKSGLPNDRFSAERPEGSISTLTIQRTEQRDSAMYRCASSLVLFYEQYFGPGTRLTVT.

This clone is a singleton in its sample. CDR3 sequence (DNA): TGTGCCAGCAGCCAACCCGGACGGGAGGACTACGAGCAGTACTTC. As protein: CASSQPGREDYEQYF. J is TRBJ2-7 and V is TRBV14; 7 nucleotides align to TRBD2. Per germline, CDR1 SGHDN and CDR2 FVKESK. Unmatched junction bases numbered 7, after V lost 2 bases and J lost 3 bases. The CDR3 contains 15 residues.

Here the CDR3 DNA reads TGTGCCAGCAGTCTATTGAGGGGGGGTCTCTCCTACGAGCAGTACTTC. Translating it yields CASSLLRGGLSYEQYF. This chain connects TRBV27 to TRBJ2-7, with a possible D match to TRBD2 (7 bases). This CDR3 has 16 residues. Germline loops: CDR1 MNHEY, CDR2 SMNVEV (reference sequence). Trimming left V 5 bases short and J 0 bases short, with 17 bases between.

The rearrangement uses TRBV6-4 and TRBJ2-1, with D possibly being TRBD2 (5 bases). The CDR3 sequence is 15 residues long. V was clipped by 0 bases and J by 2 bases, with 8 bases between them. Germline V CDR1 and CDR2: MRHNA, SNTAGT. The CDR3 sequence is CASSDSPGTYNEQFF. In nucleotides, the CDR3 is TGTGCCAGCAGTGACTCTCCCGGGACCTACAATGAGCAGTTCTTC.

This clone has only a few counts. This sequence joins TRBV15 and TRBJ2-2, with TRBD2 identical over 9 bases. Germline V gives CDR1 LNHNV, CDR2 YYDKDF (reference sequence). V shed 4 bases, J shed 7 bases, and the junction held 7 bases outside the gene matches. This CDR3 is 15 amino acids long. CDR3 loop: CATSTVAGAGGELFF. CDR3 DNA sequence: TGTGCCACCAGCACAGTAGCGGGGGCGGGCGGGGAGCTGTTTTTT.

The chain links TRBV6-5 to TRBJ1-2; D not certain. V was cut by 8 bases and J by 8 bases, with 12 bases left in between. This CDR3 has 11 amino acids. Germline V gene sequence: CDR1 MNHEY, CDR2 SVGAGI. The CDR3 DNA sequence: TGTGCCAGCCGCTGGGGAGGAGGCTACACCTTC. Amino acid sequence: CASRWGGGYTF.

The rearrangement links TRBV29-1 to TRBJ1-2, with 11 positions matching TRBD1. V shed 7 bases, J shed 4 bases, and the junction held 5 bases outside the gene matches. The CDR3 runs 13 residues. Germline V gives CDR1 SQVTM, CDR2 ANQGSEA. CDR3 DNA: TGCAGCGGGGGACAGGGGGTCGGCTATGGCTACACCTTC. Translation: CSGGQGVGYGYTF.

This clone occurred once. The chain joins TRBV2 to TRBJ1-2; TRBD1 agrees at 11 bases. The CDR3 spans 13 residues. V dropped 6 bases and J dropped 4; count of bases not matched to a gene: 1. The V gene's germline CDR1 is SNHLY and CDR2 FYNNEI. Written as DNA, the CDR3 is TGTGCCAGCAGGGACAGGGGGCCCTATGGCTACACCTTC. It is translated as CASRDRGPYGYTF.

This clone has only a few counts. This chain links TRBV5-6 with TRBJ2-7; D may be TRBD1 (6 bases). Trimming shortened V by 3 bases and J by 4 bases, and 17 bases separated the two germline ends. This CDR3 comprises 15 residues. Germline V gene lookup returns CDR1 SGHDT and CDR2 YYEEEE. This CDR3 is CASSSEDRMKYEQYF. For the CDR3, the DNA is TGTGCCAGCAGCTCGGAGGACAGAATGAAATACGAGCAGTACTTC. Full variable domain (remainder filled in from reference TRBV5-6 and TRBJ2-7): DAGVTQSPTHLIKTRGQQVTLRCSPKSGHDTVSWYQQALGQGPQFIFQYYEEEERQRGNFPDRFSGHQFPNYSSELNVNALLLGDSALYLCASSSEDRMKYEQYFGPGTRLTVT.

The chain recombines TRBV19 with TRBJ1-4, with 11 positions matching TRBD1. Germline CDR1 reads LNHDA; CDR2 reads SQIVND (reference sequence). Trimming cost V 6 bases and J 7 bases; bases outside gene matches: 4. The CDR3 contains 14 residues. CDR3 amino acids: CASRDRGRGEKLFF. CDR3 nucleotide sequence: TGTGCCAGTAGGGACAGGGGGCGCGGTGAAAAACTGTTTTTT.

In its sample, this clone was seen a few times. This CDR3 is CASSLSPRQGRNEQFF. The CDR3 coding sequence is TGTGCCAGCAGCTTATCCCCGAGACAGGGAAGGAATGAGCAGTTCTTC. The gene calls are TRBV7-2 and TRBJ2-1, with 7 nucleotides matching TRBD1. Germline CDR1 reads SGHTA; CDR2 reads FQGNSA. Trimming took 2 bases from V and 7 from J; bases not matched to a gene: 11. The CDR3 consists of 16 residues. Full variable domain (remainder filled in from reference TRBV7-2 and TRBJ2-1): GAGVSQSPSNKVTEKGKDVELRCDPISGHTALYWYRQSLGQGLEFLIYFQGNSAPDKSGLPSDRFSAERTGGSVSTLTIQRTQQEDSAVYLCASSLSPRQGRNEQFFGPGTRLTVL.

Worth noting for this clone: The junction and the germline gene differ at one end; a read error may be behind it. CDR3 in amino acids: CSSTQFSQETQYF. CDR3 DNA: TGTTCCAGCACTCAGTTCTCACAAGAGACCCAGTACTTC. The gene calls are TRBV7-9 and TRBJ2-5; D gene unclear. This CDR3 comprises 13 residues. Germline lookup yields CDR1 SEHNR and CDR2 FQNEAQ (reference sequence).

Only a few counts were recorded for this clone. V usage is TRBV7-2 and J usage is TRBJ1-1; the D is unclear. This CDR3 spans 15 amino acids. CDR1 and CDR2 (germline): SGHTA, FQGNSA. The ends were cut back, 2 bases at V and 0 bases at J, with 10 bases in the middle. DNA of the CDR3: TGTGCCAGCAGCTTATTTCTAGGCATGAACACTGAAGCTTTCTTT. Translated, it gives CASSLFLGMNTEAFF.

The chain combines TRBV9 with TRBJ2-7; TRBD2 aligns across 7 bases. The CDR3 is 15 residues long. J lost 5 bases, V lost 3 bases, and 11 bases had no gene match. The V gene's germline CDR1 is SGDLS and CDR2 YYNGEE. The CDR3 nucleotides read TGTGCCAGCAGCGCTTGGGGGGGAGTAAGAGACGAGCAGTACTTC. This translates into CASSAWGGVRDEQYF. The full variable domain, rest sourced from reference TRBV9 and TRBJ2-7, is DSGVTQTPKHLITATGQRVTLRCSPRSGDLSVYWYQQSLDQGLQFLIQYYNGEERAKGNILERFSAQQFPDLHSELNLSSLELGDSALYFCASSAWGGVRDEQYFGPGTRLTVT.

The genes are TRBV7-9 and TRBJ2-3; tentative D call: TRBD2 (5 bases). The CDR3 runs to 14 residues. Germline CDR1 is SEHNR and CDR2 is FQNEAQ (reference sequence). The V and J ends lost 2 bases and 6 bases respectively, with 12 bases between them. Here the CDR3 reads CASSLSRTGDTQYF. The CDR3 nucleotides read TGTGCCAGCAGCTTAAGTCGGACGGGGGATACGCAGTATTTT.

The CDR3 DNA sequence: TGTGCCATCAGCCAGGGCGTAGGTGAAAAACTGTTTTTT. It encodes CAISQGVGEKLFF. This chain connects TRBV10-3 to TRBJ1-4, with D tentatively TRBD1 (5 bases). The CDR3 extends over 13 amino acids. Germline CDR1 reads ENHRY; CDR2 reads SYGVKD. V was trimmed by 6 bases and J by 7 bases, leaving 12 bases between them.